Described below is a single T cell receptor beta chain sequence and its context. The antigen this receptor binds is unknown. Qualities for individual bases were not recorded, and no much larger clone is one base off. The CDR3 covers 14 residues, taking in both the cysteine and the phenylalanine. Of all the DNA, just the CDR3 is kept, 42 bases in frame from base 1. Trimming at the junction amounts to 0 bases on V and 0 bases on J, and the germline ends lie 6 bases apart. CDR1 and CDR2, per the germline V gene (reference sequence), are LNHDA and SQIVND. Patients with a history of autoimmune disease or receiving systemic immunosuppression were excluded from the trial. Peripheral blood for TCR sequencing was collected from all dose cohorts at baseline, on cycle 4 day 1, and on cycle 7 day 1. The samples were drawn from a first-in-human, open-label, multicenter phase I dose-escalation trial of ivuxolimab. Adults with locally advanced or metastatic head and neck squamous cell, hepatocellular, melanoma or renal cell carcinoma were enrolled in the trial. Before TCR sequencing, CD4+ and CD8+ T cells were separately sorted from peripheral blood.

For sequencing of the TCRbeta CDR3 region, genomic DNA was extracted from the sorted cells. The immunoSEQ Assay was used for sequencing of TCRbeta CDR3 regions. Drawn from immuneACCESS, this table holds only the in-frame rearrangements with V and J called that TCRdb kept. Clones are partly lost; checked studies trace under half to an unresolved V gene and leave the rest unexplained. In all, the sample holds approximately 97,000 clones, and 85% to 90% of those were seen once. The biggest ten clones account for roughly 5% of the sample. This record belongs to a study of OX40 agonist ivuxolimab in advanced cancers. Context from the whole study: Ivuxolimab was a fully human IgG2 agonistic monoclonal antibody targeting the costimulatory receptor OX40 (CD134). Partial responses occurred in three dose-escalation patients, of whom one had hepatocellular carcinoma and two had cutaneous melanoma. Of the 50 or so patients in dose escalation, some 19 had hepatocellular carcinoma, around 15 had melanoma, 9 had renal cell carcinoma and 9 had head and neck cancer. Intravenous ivuxolimab was administered to patients every 2 weeks at six dose levels: 0.01, 0.1, 0.3, 1.5, 3 and 10 mg/kg. The monotherapy dose-escalation portion (N ≈ 56 patients) of the phase I ivuxolimab trial is reported in the paper. Peripheral TCRbeta sequencing was intended to test whether TCR sequence diversity was altered and clonal T-cell expansion was caused by ivuxolimab. Patients were allowed to have had prior anti-PD-1, anti-PD-L1 or anti-CTLA-4 therapy, and 40% of the dose-escalation patients had been treated with checkpoint inhibitors. In the dose-escalation cohort, more than 80% of patients were male, and the mean age was 60 years with a range of roughly 20 to 79.

Points the paper makes about the study in general: After ivuxolimab, CD8+ T cells had more expanded clones than CD4+ T cells on average. Low levels of normalized T-cell clonal expansion were also shown by some nonresponding patients. The antigen specificity of the clonally expanded peripheral T cells was not determined. At doses of 0.1 to 3.0 mg/kg, clonal expansion of both CD4+ and CD8+ blood T cells was observed from baseline to week 6. In the 0.1-3.0 mg/kg groups, partial responders had among the lowest normalized peripheral clonal expansion, particularly in CD8+ T cells.

The rearrangement combines TRBV19 with TRBJ2-7; no confident D gene assignment can be made. This receptor was obtained from an adult with an advanced solid tumor such as melanoma, head and neck, liver or kidney cancer. This material consisted of CD4+ or CD8+ T cells sorted from blood, taken in a trial of the OX40 agonist ivuxolimab. The nucleotide sequence reads as follows: TGTGCCAGTAGTATAGAGCCTAGCTCCTACGAGCAGTACTTC. Its amino acids are CASSIEPSSYEQYF.